This T cell receptor beta chain stems from a study of blood T cell repertoires in COVID-19. Study information: Italy, Spain and the United States were the sources of the convalescent and acute COVID-19 samples. From T cells, B-cell-depleted T cells, or PBMCs came the material, which was cDNA or gDNA.

The germline V gene encodes CDR1 SNHLY and CDR2 FYNNEI. The V and J ends lost 8 bases and 6 bases respectively, with 10 bases between them. The CDR3 consists of 12 residues. This clone showed up just once. How the authors handled the data: Nucleated cell number was recorded as an estimate derived from reference gene primer amplification. The table came from immunoSEQ multiplex PCR; TCRdb's copy has only in-frame clones and leaves some out. For V, J and clone size, that table is used; D and trimming come from the DNA. The sample contains about 150,000 clones, 60% to 85% of which appear only once. Sequenced input: peripheral blood. The receptor comes from a man in his forties or fifties with active or convalescent COVID-19. The genes are TRBV2 and TRBJ1-4; no firm D call. This CDR3 reads CASRRLDEKLFF. The CDR3 nucleotides are TGTGCCAGCCGCCGGTTGGATGAAAAACTGTTTTTT.